The sample holds many counts of the clone carrying this T cell receptor beta chain. Trimming cost V 5 bases and J 5 bases, with 15 bases left between them. The CDR3 consists of 14 residues. Germline CDR1 SGHTA, CDR2 FQGNSA. This sample was included in a study of regulatory T cells in long-lasting Graves disease. Background on the study: Graves' patients who were just diagnosed had used antithyroid drugs for under 3 months.

Time point in this sample: newly diagnosed GD, antithyroid drugs for less than 3 months. With RNA extracted from PBMCs as input, the TCR library was made. With iRepertoire HTBI primers and Arm-PCR of CDR3 regions, TCR beta libraries were built. MiXCR, applied by TCRdb to the multiplex PCR reads, yields one record per CDR3 protein. The profile shows a few hundred thousand distinct CDR3 sequences, roughly 10% of them singletons. The same sample was also used in a study of T cells in Graves' hyperthyroidism and ophthalmopathy. That investigation notes: Diagnoses were made from clinical symptoms, serum measures (thyroxine and TRAb), thyroid ultrasound and orbital computed tomography. In blood, most of the thyroid clonotypes expanded above 0.001 were also present.

The clonotype was recovered from a woman aged 18-29 years with Graves disease. This sample comprised peripheral blood mononuclear cells (PBMCs), obtained at new diagnosis, from a patient treated with antithyroid drugs. The genes are TRBV7-2 and TRBJ2-5, with a tentative D call TRBD2 (6 bases). The CDR3 loop is CASSLIREWETQYF. CDR3 sequence (DNA): TGTGCCAGCAGCCTAATCCGGGAGTGGGAGACCCAGTACTTC.